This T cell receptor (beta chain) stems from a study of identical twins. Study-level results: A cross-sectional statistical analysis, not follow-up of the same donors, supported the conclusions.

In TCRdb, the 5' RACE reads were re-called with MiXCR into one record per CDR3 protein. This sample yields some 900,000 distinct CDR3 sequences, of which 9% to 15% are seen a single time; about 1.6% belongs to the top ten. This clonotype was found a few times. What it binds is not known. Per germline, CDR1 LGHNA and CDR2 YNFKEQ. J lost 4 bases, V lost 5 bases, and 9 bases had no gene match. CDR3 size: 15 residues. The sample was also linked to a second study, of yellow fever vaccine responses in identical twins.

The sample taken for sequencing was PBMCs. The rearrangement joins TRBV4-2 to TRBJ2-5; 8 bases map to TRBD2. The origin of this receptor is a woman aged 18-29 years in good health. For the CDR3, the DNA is TGTGCCAGCAGCTCTGGGGGACTAGTTTCAGAGACCCAGTACTTC. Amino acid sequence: CASSSGGLVSETQYF.